This T cell receptor beta chain was identified during a study of blood T cells in healthy people across ages. Study-wide background: About one barcoded beta molecule per two T cells was the capture yield of template switching. Study results and caveats: The study found more naive CD4+ cells and higher diversity in long-lived than aged donors.

The use of a sample-barcoded 5' primer and a J-beta primer mix characterized a second PCR of about 7 to 12 cycles. A single record per CDR3 protein comes from TCRdb applying MiXCR to the 5' RACE reads. The table has 700,000 or so distinct CDR3 sequences, approximately 21% seen once; the top ten hold around a fifth. V was cut by 3 bases and J by 3 bases, with 6 bases left in between. The V gene's germline CDR1 is MDHEN and CDR2 SYDVKM. The CDR3 runs 12 residues. Ten or more counts support this clonotype. Its antigen remains unknown. At least 6 million PBMCs were isolated per sample. The chain employs TRBV28 and TRBJ2-7; the D is unclear. The receptor was isolated from a man in his 70s in good health. Sequenced: blood. CDR3 residues: CASSFTYYEQYF. CDR3 DNA: TGTGCCAGCAGTTTTACCTACTACGAGCAGTACTTC.